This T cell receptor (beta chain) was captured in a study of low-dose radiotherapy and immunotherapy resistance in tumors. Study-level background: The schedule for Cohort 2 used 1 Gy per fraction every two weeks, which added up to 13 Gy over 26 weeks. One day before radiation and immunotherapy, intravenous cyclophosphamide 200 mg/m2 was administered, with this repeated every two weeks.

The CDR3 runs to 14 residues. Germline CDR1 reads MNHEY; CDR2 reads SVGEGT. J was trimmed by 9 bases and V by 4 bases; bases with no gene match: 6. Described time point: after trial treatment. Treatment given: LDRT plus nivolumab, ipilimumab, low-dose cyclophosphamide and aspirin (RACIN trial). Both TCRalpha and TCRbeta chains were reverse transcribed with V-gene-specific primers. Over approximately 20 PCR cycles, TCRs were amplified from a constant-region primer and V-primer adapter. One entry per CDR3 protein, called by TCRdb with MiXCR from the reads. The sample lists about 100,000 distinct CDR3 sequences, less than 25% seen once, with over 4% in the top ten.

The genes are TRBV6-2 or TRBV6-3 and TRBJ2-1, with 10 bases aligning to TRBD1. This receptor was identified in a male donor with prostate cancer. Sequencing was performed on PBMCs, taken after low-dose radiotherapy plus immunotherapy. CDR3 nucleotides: TGTGCCAGCAGTTTTACGACAGGGGGCATTGAGCAGTTCTTC. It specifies CASSFTTGGIEQFF.